This TCR beta chain was captured by sequencing in a study of shared clonotypes between healthy human individuals. Regarding the study as a whole: Generally, naive subsets came out with larger estimated richness than memory subsets.

CD8 cells regarded as naive lacked CD45RO, were positively chosen for CCR7, and omitted terminally differentiated effector memory CD45RA+ cells. The data were produced by immunoSEQ multiplex PCR, yet TCRdb's version contains in-frame clones alone and is incomplete. Of 600,000 or so clones listed, roughly 95% are singletons. On this clone: Antigen specificity is unknown.

Trimming removed 1 base from V and 7 bases from J; junction bases left unmatched: 13. CDR1 SGHTA and CDR2 FQGNSA come from the germline V gene. The CDR3 is made up of 17 amino acids. The rearrangement links TRBV7-2 to TRBJ2-1; 7 bases are shared with TRBD2. Sequencing was done on a sample of naive CD8+ T cells sorted from blood. The sequence was obtained from a woman aged 25 to 39 in good health. For the CDR3, the DNA is TGTGCCAGCAGCTTAGAAGAGCGGGGAGGAGAGGGGAATGAGCAGTTCTTC. Its protein product is CASSLEERGGEGNEQFF.